Listed here are 10 T cell receptor beta chains from one sample, sequenced in a study of radiotherapy plus CTLA-4 blockade in lung cancer. This table comes from immunoSEQ multiplex PCR, and its TCRdb copy is limited to in-frame clones, with some not included. The data contain approximately 53,000 clones, around 84% of them singletons. Sequenced here: peripheral blood, sampled from a patient treated with radiotherapy plus ipilimumab. The receptors stem from a human donor with non-small cell lung cancer whose response to radiotherapy plus ipilimumab could not be evaluated.

This clone has more than one count but fewer than ten. The rearrangement joins TRBV5-6 to TRBJ2-7, with 11 nucleotides matching TRBD2. The V segment lost 4 bases and the J segment 6 bases; nucleotides outside the gene matches: 12. The length of the CDR3 is 16 residues. Germline assignment: CDR1 SGHDT and CDR2 YYEEEE. CDR3 sequence (DNA): TGTGCCAGCAGCAGGGGTCTAGCGGGAGGAGGTGTCGAGCAGTACTTC. Amino acids: CASSRGLAGGGVEQYF.

The chain carries TRBV6-6 and TRBJ1-1; D not certain. The length of the CDR3 is 11 residues. The V gene lost 5 bases and the J gene lost 14 bases, with 15 bases spanning the gap. CDR1 and CDR2 (germline): MNHNY, SVGAGI (reference sequence). For the CDR3, the DNA is TGTGCCAGCAGTAACCCCCACAGTACCTTCTTT. This sequence encodes CASSNPHSTFF.

The rearrangement uses TRBV18 and TRBJ2-7, with D possibly being TRBD2 (6 bases). The germline CDR1 and CDR2 sequences are KGHSH and LQKENI. Trimming stripped 1 base from V and 0 bases from J, with 13 bases between. The CDR3 totals 16 residues. This chain's CDR3 is CASSPRRDQHSYEQYF. The CDR3 nucleotides are TGTGCCAGCTCACCACGGAGGGACCAACACTCCTACGAGCAGTACTTC.

The chain couples TRBV2 to TRBJ2-7, with D possibly TRBD2 on 5 matching bases. Germline V gene data show CDR1 as SNHLY and CDR2 as FYNNEI. The V end was cut by 1 base, the J end by 2 bases, with 12 bases between. This CDR3 comprises 15 residues. The DNA for the CDR3 is TGTGCCAGCAGTGAAGTGGACTCTAAGGCCTACGAGCAGTACTTC. Translation: CASSEVDSKAYEQYF. Complete variable domain (other parts from reference TRBV2 and TRBJ2-7): EPEVTQTPSHQVTQMGQEVILRCVPISNHLYFYWYRQILGQKVEFLVSFYNNEISEKSEIFDDQFSVERPDGSNFTLKIRSTKLEDSAMYFCASSEVDSKAYEQYFGPGTRLTVT.

V gene TRBV9 combines with J gene TRBJ2-1; D uncertain. Trimming removed 0 bases at V and 5 bases at J, with 9 bases between. The CDR3 runs 14 residues. CDR1 and CDR2 (germline): SGDLS, YYNGEE. For the CDR3, the DNA is TGTGCCAGCAGCGTAGTATGGAGAAACAATGAGCAGTTCTTC. It codes for CASSVVWRNNEQFF.

This sequence joins TRBV12-2 and TRBJ2-3; the table's D call of TRBD2 was not tested on the DNA. TRBV12-2 is an annotated pseudogene. This CDR3 has 18 amino acids. This CDR3 is CASRLGKRTSGSSDTQYF. The DNA of the CDR3 is TGTGCAAGTCGCTTAGGGAAGCGGACTAGCGGGAGCTCAGATACGCAGTATTTT.

The rearrangement uses TRBV28 and TRBJ2-1; the match to TRBD1 covers 10 bases. Germline CDR1 is MDHEN and CDR2 is SYDVKM. Losses at the gene ends were 5 bases for V and 5 bases for J; bases not matched to a gene: 6. The CDR3 sequence is 15 residues long. In nucleotides, the CDR3 is TGTGCCAGCAGTCTACCGGGACAGGGGCACAATGAGCAGTTCTTC. This encodes CASSLPGQGHNEQFF.

This chain links TRBV6-1 with TRBJ1-4, with D perhaps TRBD1 (6 bases). V lost 6 bases and J lost 3, with 14 bases in between. Germline CDR1 MNHNS, CDR2 SASEGT. The CDR3 is 15 amino acids. CDR3 bases: TGTGCCAGCAGAGGTTGGGCAGGGGCTAATGAAAAACTGTTTTTT. Its translation is CASRGWAGANEKLFF.

CDR3 sequence (DNA): TGTGCCAGCAGCCTCGAGGGGGGACAGGGATCCTCCTACGAGCAGTACTTC. It yields the protein CASSLEGGQGSSYEQYF. The chain has TRBV11-3 and TRBJ2-7; 9 bases are shared with TRBD1. The CDR3 consists of 17 residues. J lost 0 bases, V lost 5 bases, and 11 bases had no gene match. Germline V gives CDR1 SGHNT, CDR2 YENEEA.

This clone was observed a handful of times. V and J are TRBV28 and TRBJ1-1; 9 bases map to TRBD1. With V trimmed by 6 bases and J by 0 bases, 17 bases remained unmatched. CDR3 length equals 19 residues. Germline V lookup: CDR1 MDHEN, CDR2 SYDVKM. CDR3 amino acids: CASSHGGTGPLSLNTEAFF. The CDR3 nucleotides are TGTGCCAGCAGCCACGGGGGGACAGGGCCCCTTTCCTTGAACACTGAAGCTTTCTTT.